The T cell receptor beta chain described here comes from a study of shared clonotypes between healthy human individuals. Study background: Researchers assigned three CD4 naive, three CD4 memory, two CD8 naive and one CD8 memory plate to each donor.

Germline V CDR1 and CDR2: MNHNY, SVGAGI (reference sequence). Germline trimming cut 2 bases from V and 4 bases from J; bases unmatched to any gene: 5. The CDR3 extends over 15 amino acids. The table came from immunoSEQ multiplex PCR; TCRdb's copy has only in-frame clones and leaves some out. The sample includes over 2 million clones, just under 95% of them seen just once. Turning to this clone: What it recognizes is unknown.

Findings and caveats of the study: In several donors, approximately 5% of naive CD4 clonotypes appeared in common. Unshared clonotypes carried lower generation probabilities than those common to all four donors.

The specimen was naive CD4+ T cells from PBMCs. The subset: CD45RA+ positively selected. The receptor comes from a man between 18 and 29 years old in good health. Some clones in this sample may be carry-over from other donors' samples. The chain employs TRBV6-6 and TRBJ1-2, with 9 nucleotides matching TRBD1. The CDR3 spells CASSYQGQGVYGYTF. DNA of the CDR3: TGTGCCAGCAGTTACCAGGGACAGGGCGTCTATGGCTACACCTTC.